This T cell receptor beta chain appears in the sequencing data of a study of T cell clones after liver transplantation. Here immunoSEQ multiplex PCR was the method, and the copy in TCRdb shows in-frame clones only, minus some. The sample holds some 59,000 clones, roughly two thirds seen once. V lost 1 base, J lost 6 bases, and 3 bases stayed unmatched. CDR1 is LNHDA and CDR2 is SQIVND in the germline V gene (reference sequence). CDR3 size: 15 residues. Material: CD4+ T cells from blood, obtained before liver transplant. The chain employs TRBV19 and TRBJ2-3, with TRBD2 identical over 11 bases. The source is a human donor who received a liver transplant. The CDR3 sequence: CASSIVASGRDTQYF. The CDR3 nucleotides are TGTGCCAGTAGTATAGTGGCTAGCGGGAGGGATACGCAGTATTTT.